One sample yielded the 21 T cell receptor beta chains listed below, sequenced in a study of cytomegalovirus exposure and HLA in healthy donors. PCR employed 60 Vbeta and 13 Jbeta primers. TCRdb keeps only in-frame clones here, not all; method: immunoSEQ multiplex PCR. This table holds some 130,000 clones, roughly 89% found once. The sequencing input was PBMCs. These receptor sequences come from a woman aged 25 to 39 in good health and CMV-seronegative.

Worth noting for this clone: One junction end does not reproduce the germline sequence, and a read error may be involved. The chain couples TRBV7-2 to TRBJ2-7; 9 bases fit TRBD1. The germline gives CDR1 SGHTA, CDR2 FQGNSA. The length of the CDR3 is 17 residues. The CDR3 spells CASSLALGTGFFYEQYF. Written as DNA, the CDR3 is TGTGCCAGCAGCCTAGCACTTGGGACAGGGTTTTTCTACGAGCAGTACTTC.

The chain couples TRBV9 to TRBJ2-1, with D possibly matching TRBD2 (6 bases). Deletions cut 0 bases from V and 9 bases from J, with 10 bases between. CDR1 and CDR2 from the germline V gene are SGDLS and YYNGEE. The CDR3 sequence is 13 residues long. CDR3 amino acids: CASSVVGGAEQFF. The CDR3 DNA reads as TGTGCCAGCAGCGTAGTTGGAGGGGCTGAGCAGTTCTTC.

V and J are TRBV19 and TRBJ2-3; 9 bases map to TRBD1. The CDR3 is 19 residues long. V shed 0 bases and J 3 bases; nucleotides not matched to a gene: 13. From germline, CDR1 is LNHDA and CDR2 SQIVND (reference sequence). The CDR3 protein is CASSIEGGLGQGTTDTQYF. In DNA, the CDR3 is TGTGCCAGTAGTATAGAGGGGGGCTTGGGACAGGGAACTACAGATACGCAGTATTTT.

The chain is built from TRBV19 and TRBJ2-7, with 8 bases fitting TRBD2. This CDR3 spans 16 amino acids. V lost 5 bases and J lost 5; bases outside the gene matches: 14. Germline V gives CDR1 LNHDA, CDR2 SQIVND (reference sequence). CDR3 region: CASSVTGTSRIHEQYF. The CDR3 coding sequence is TGTGCCAGTAGTGTAACCGGGACTAGTAGGATCCACGAGCAGTACTTC.

This sequence joins TRBV5-1 and TRBJ1-1; TRBD1 matches 9 bases. The CDR3 sequence is 16 residues long. With V trimmed by 0 bases and J by 3 bases, 6 bases remained unmatched. Looked up from germline, CDR1 is SGHRS and CDR2 is YFSETQ. CDR3 amino acids: CASSLGIQGAYTEAFF. CDR3 bases: TGCGCCAGCAGCTTGGGGATACAGGGGGCCTACACTGAAGCTTTCTTT.

The V call is TRBV20-1, the J call TRBJ1-1, with no clear D. This CDR3 comprises 11 residues. Germline-derived CDR1 and CDR2 are DFQATT and SNEGSKA (reference sequence). CDR3: CISPLGPLAFF. CDR3 DNA sequence: TGCATCTCTCCTCTGGGCCCTTTAGCTTTCTTT.

V and J are TRBV21-1 and TRBJ2-7; TRBD1, as called in the table, went unchecked against the DNA. TRBV21-1 is labeled a pseudogene. This CDR3 has 15 residues. The CDR3 protein is CASSRMHRGRYEQYF. Here the CDR3 DNA reads TGTGCCAGCAGTCGGATGCACAGGGGGCGCTACGAGCAGTACTTC.

V and J are TRBV5-5 and TRBJ1-1, with D possibly matching TRBD1 (5 bases). Germline loops: CDR1 SGHKS, CDR2 YYEKEE (reference sequence). The CDR3 loop spans 14 amino acids. The ends were cut back, 1 base at V and 0 bases at J, with 7 bases in the middle. The CDR3 sequence: CASSLWGVNTEAFF. CDR3 DNA: TGTGCCAGCAGCTTGTGGGGGGTGAACACTGAAGCTTTCTTT.

The chain has TRBV19 and TRBJ1-5, with TRBD1 matching over 7 bases. The V gene end was trimmed by 1 base and the J gene end by 4 bases; junction bases not matched to a gene: 4. Looked up from germline, CDR1 is LNHDA and CDR2 is SQIVND (reference sequence). The CDR3 sequence is 15 residues long. This chain's CDR3 is CASSIAGTANQPQHF. In DNA, the CDR3 is TGTGCCAGTAGTATAGCTGGGACAGCAAATCAGCCCCAGCATTTT.

This clone was observed a few times. The chain's CDR3 is CASMTGANTEAFF. The CDR3 DNA follows: TGTGCCAGCATGACAGGGGCGAACACTGAAGCTTTCTTT. The V call is TRBV6-6, the J call TRBJ1-1; TRBD1 matches 8 bases. Trimming cost V 7 bases and J 1 base; bases outside gene matches: 2. CDR3 size: 13 residues. The germline gives CDR1 MNHNY, CDR2 SVGAGI (reference sequence).

V and J are TRBV7-9 and TRBJ2-7; the D is unclear. Germline CDR1 is SEHNR and CDR2 is FQNEAQ (reference sequence). The V and J ends lost 0 bases and 6 bases respectively, with 9 bases between them. The CDR3 has 13 residues. The CDR3: CASSLAAASEQYF. CDR3 in DNA: TGTGCCAGCAGCTTAGCGGCGGCCAGCGAGCAGTACTTC.

The chain uses TRBV19 and TRBJ2-7; D not certain. This CDR3 is built from 13 residues. The V gene's germline CDR1 is LNHDA and CDR2 SQIVND (reference sequence). V lost 4 bases to trimming and J lost 2 bases, with 9 bases between them. This CDR3 is CASSTVSAYEQYF. The CDR3 nucleotides are TGTGCCAGTAGTACGGTCTCCGCCTACGAGCAGTACTTC. Drawing the rest from reference TRBV19 and TRBJ2-7, the complete variable domain is DGGITQSPKYLFRKEGQNVTLSCEQNLNHDAMYWYRQDPGQGLRLIYYSQIVNDFQKGDIAEGYSVSREKKESFPLTVTSAQKNPTAFYLCASSTVSAYEQYFGPGTRLTVT.

The chain couples TRBV27 to TRBJ2-7; 8 nucleotides line up with TRBD2. V gave up 4 bases and J gave up 4 bases; unmatched junction bases: 3. CDR1 is MNHEY and CDR2 is SMNVEV in the germline V gene (reference sequence). The CDR3 has 13 residues. For the CDR3, the DNA is TGTGCCAGCAGTTCCGGGGGGGCATACGAGCAGTACTTC. Translating it yields CASSSGGAYEQYF.

This chain connects TRBV10-3 to TRBJ2-1; 10 nucleotides line up with TRBD1. Germline trimming cut 5 bases from V and 12 bases from J; bases unmatched to any gene: 10. The CDR3 spans 14 residues. Per the germline V gene, CDR1 is ENHRY and CDR2 is SYGVKD. This chain's CDR3 is CAISPGTGDLGQFF. DNA for the CDR3: TGTGCCATCAGTCCCGGGACAGGGGATCTTGGGCAGTTCTTC.

The V and J genes are TRBV19 and TRBJ2-7, with 9 bases fitting TRBD1. This CDR3 has 15 residues. The junction had 7 bases not matched to a gene; V was cut back by 5 bases and J by 2 bases. Germline V gene data show CDR1 as LNHDA and CDR2 as SQIVND (reference sequence). The CDR3 region has the DNA TGTGCCAGTAGTCCTTACAGGGGGCGAACCTACGAGCAGTACTTC. This sequence encodes CASSPYRGRTYEQYF. The full variable domain, completed using reference TRBV19 and TRBJ2-7, is DGGITQSPKYLFRKEGQNVTLSCEQNLNHDAMYWYRQDPGQGLRLIYYSQIVNDFQKGDIAEGYSVSREKKESFPLTVTSAQKNPTAFYLCASSPYRGRTYEQYFGPGTRLTVT.

J is TRBJ2-1 and V is TRBV7-6; the match to TRBD2 covers 14 bases. This CDR3 comprises 15 residues. V shed 5 bases, J shed 6 bases, and the junction held 3 bases outside the gene matches. Germline V gene sequence: CDR1 SGHVS, CDR2 FNYEAQ. CDR3 amino acids: CASSPGLAGGNEQFF. CDR3 sequence (DNA): TGTGCCAGCAGCCCCGGACTAGCGGGGGGCAATGAGCAGTTCTTC.

This chain's CDR3 is CASSYPGTSTYEQYF. The CDR3 coding sequence is TGTGCCAGCAGTTATCCCGGGACTAGCACTTACGAGCAGTACTTC. The J gene is TRBJ2-7, the V gene TRBV6-5, with TRBD2 identical over 9 bases. After removal of 3 bases from V and 4 bases from J, the junction contained 7 bases not matched to a gene. From germline, CDR1 is MNHEY and CDR2 SVGAGI. The CDR3 contains 15 residues.

V gene TRBV5-1 combines with J gene TRBJ2-3, with TRBD1 matching over 11 bases. The J segment lost 2 bases and the V segment lost 4 bases, leaving 6 bases of the junction unmatched. From germline, CDR1 is SGHRS and CDR2 YFSETQ. The CDR3 runs to 16 residues. The CDR3 sequence is CASSRGTGGFTDTQYF. The CDR3, as DNA: TGCGCCAGCAGCAGGGGGACAGGGGGTTTCACAGATACGCAGTATTTT. Combining the CDR3 with reference TRBV5-1 and TRBJ2-3 gives the whole variable domain KAGVTQTPRYLIKTRGQQVTLSCSPISGHRSVSWYQQTPGQGLQFLFEYFSETQRNKGNFPGRFSGRQFSNSRSEMNVSTLELGDSALYLCASSRGTGGFTDTQYFGPGTRLTVL.

The chain employs TRBV4-1 and TRBJ2-7; D might be TRBD2 (6 bases). Per the germline V gene, CDR1 is MGHRA and CDR2 is YSYEKL. The CDR3 is made up of 17 amino acids. V lost 0 bases and J 3 bases, leaving 18 bases between the germline ends. In nucleotides, the CDR3 is TGCGCCAGCAGCCAAGAACTGGGGACTGAGGGGCTCTACGAGCAGTACTTC. Its protein product is CASSQELGTEGLYEQYF.

V is TRBV19 and J is TRBJ2-1, with 10 bases matching TRBD1. Trimming cost V 6 bases and J 2 bases; bases outside gene matches: 4. CDR3 size: 15 residues. Germline V lookup: CDR1 LNHDA, CDR2 SQIVND (reference sequence). The CDR3 loop reads CASRGQGIAYNEQFF. In DNA, the CDR3 is TGTGCCAGTAGGGGACAGGGGATCGCCTACAATGAGCAGTTCTTC.

V and J are TRBV28 and TRBJ1-4, with D possibly TRBD1 on 6 matching bases. The CDR3 is 15 amino acids. Between the trimmed V and J ends, which lost 5 bases and 8 bases, there was a span of 18 bases. Germline values: CDR1 MDHEN, CDR2 SYDVKM. The CDR3: CASSLPGGRDEKLFF. Here the CDR3 DNA reads TGTGCCAGCAGTCTGCCGGGGGGGCGCGACGAAAAACTGTTTTTT.